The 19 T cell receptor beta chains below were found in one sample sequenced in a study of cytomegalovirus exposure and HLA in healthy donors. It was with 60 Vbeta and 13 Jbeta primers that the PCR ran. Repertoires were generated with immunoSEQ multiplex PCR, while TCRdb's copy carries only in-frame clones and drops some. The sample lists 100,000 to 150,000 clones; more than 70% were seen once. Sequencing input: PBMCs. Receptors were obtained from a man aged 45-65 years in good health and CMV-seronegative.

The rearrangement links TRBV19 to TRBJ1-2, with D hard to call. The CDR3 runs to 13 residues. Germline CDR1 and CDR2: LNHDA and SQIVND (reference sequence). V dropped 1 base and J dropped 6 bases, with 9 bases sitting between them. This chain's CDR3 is CASSIAPGNGYTF. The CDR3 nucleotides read TGTGCCAGTAGTATAGCGCCGGGAAATGGCTACACCTTC.

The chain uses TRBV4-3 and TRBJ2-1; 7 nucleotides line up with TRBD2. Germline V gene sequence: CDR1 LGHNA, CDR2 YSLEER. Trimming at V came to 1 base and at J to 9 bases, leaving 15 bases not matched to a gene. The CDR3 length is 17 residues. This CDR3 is CASSQAPLGGSGGEQFF. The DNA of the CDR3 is TGCGCCAGCAGCCAAGCCCCACTGGGCGGGAGTGGCGGTGAGCAGTTCTTC.

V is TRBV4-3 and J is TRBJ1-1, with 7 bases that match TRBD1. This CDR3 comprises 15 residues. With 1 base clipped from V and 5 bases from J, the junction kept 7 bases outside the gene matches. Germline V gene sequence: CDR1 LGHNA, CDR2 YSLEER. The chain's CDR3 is CASSQGAGGRTEAFF. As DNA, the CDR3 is TGCGCCAGCAGCCAAGGGGCAGGGGGTCGGACTGAAGCTTTCTTT.

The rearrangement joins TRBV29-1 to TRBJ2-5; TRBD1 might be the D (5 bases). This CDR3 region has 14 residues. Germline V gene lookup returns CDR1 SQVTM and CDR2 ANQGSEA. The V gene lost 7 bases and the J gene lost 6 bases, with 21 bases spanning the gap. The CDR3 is CSADLRAGSKTQYF. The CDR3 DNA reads TGCAGCGCCGACCTCAGGGCTGGCAGCAAGACCCAGTACTTC.

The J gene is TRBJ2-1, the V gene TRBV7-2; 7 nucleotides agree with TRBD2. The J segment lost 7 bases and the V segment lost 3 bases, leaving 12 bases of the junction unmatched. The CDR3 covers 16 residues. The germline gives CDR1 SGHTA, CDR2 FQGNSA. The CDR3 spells CASSFKPGRESNEQFF. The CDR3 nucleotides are TGTGCCAGCAGCTTCAAACCTGGGCGGGAGTCTAATGAGCAGTTCTTC.

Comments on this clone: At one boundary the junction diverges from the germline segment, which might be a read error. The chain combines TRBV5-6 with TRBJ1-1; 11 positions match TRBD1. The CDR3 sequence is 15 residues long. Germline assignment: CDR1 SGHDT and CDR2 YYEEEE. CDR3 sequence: CPSSLLGTGGTEAFF. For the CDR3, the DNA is TGTCCCAGCAGCCTACTCGGGACAGGGGGCACTGAAGCTTTCTTT.

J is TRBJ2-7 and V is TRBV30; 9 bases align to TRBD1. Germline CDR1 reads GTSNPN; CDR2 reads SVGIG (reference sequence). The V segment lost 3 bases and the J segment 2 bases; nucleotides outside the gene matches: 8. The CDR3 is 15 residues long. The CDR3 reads CAWSPKGTGTYEQYF. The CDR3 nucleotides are TGTGCCTGGAGCCCGAAGGGGACAGGGACCTACGAGCAGTACTTC.

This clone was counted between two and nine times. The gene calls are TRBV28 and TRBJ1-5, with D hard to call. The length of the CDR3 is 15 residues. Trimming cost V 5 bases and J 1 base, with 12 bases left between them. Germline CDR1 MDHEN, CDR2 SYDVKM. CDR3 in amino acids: CASSNPGSSNQPQHF. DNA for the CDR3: TGTGCCAGCAGTAACCCGGGTAGCAGCAATCAGCCCCAGCATTTT.

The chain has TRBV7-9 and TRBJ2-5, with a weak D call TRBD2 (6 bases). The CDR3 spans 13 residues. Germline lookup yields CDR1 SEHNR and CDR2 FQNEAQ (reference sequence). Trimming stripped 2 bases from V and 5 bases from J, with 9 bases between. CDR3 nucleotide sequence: TGTGCCAGCAGCTTAACTAGCTTTGAGACCCAGTACTTC. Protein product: CASSLTSFETQYF.

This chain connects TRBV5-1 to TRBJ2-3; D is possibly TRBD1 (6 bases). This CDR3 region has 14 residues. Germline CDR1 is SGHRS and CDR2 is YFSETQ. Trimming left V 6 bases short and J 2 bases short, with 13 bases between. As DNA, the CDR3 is TGCGCCAGCACCGTACAGGGAATCACAGATACGCAGTATTTT. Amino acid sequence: CASTVQGITDTQYF.

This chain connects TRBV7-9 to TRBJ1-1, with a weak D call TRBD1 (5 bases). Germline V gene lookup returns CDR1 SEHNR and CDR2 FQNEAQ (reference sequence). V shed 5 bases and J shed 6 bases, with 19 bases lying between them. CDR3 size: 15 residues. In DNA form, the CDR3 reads TGTGCCAGCAGCAGACTGGGACTGGGTTTGGCTGAAGCTTTCTTT. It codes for CASSRLGLGLAEAFF.

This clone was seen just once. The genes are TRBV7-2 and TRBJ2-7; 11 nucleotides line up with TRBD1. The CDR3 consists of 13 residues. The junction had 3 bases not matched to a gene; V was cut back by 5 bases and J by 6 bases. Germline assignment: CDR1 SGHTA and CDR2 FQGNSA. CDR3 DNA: TGTGCCAGCAGCGAAGGGACAGGGGGCGAGCAGTACTTC. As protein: CASSEGTGGEQYF. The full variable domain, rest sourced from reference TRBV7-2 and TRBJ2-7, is GAGVSQSPSNKVTEKGKDVELRCDPISGHTALYWYRQSLGQGLEFLIYFQGNSAPDKSGLPSDRFSAERTGGSVSTLTIQRTQQEDSAVYLCASSEGTGGEQYFGPGTRLTVT.

Here the CDR3 reads CASTQGDTDTQYF. The DNA of the CDR3 is TGTGCCAGCACACAAGGAGACACAGATACGCAGTATTTT. The chain couples TRBV13 to TRBJ2-3, with no clear D. In germline, CDR1 is PRHDT, CDR2 FYEKMQ (reference sequence). Trimming stripped 7 bases from V and 2 bases from J, with 10 bases between. CDR3 length: 13 residues.

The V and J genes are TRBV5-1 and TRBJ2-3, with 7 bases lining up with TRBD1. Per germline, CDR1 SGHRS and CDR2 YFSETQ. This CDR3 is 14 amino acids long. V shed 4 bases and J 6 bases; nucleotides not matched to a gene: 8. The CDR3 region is CASSQTGLGDTQYF. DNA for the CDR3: TGCGCCAGCAGCCAGACAGGGTTGGGTGATACGCAGTATTTT.

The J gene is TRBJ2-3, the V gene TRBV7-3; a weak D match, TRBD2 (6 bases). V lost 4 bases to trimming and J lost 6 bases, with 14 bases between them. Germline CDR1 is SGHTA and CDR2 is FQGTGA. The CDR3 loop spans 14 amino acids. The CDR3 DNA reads TGTGCCAGCAGCTCCGGGATCCGGGGGGATACGCAGTATTTT. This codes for CASSSGIRGDTQYF.

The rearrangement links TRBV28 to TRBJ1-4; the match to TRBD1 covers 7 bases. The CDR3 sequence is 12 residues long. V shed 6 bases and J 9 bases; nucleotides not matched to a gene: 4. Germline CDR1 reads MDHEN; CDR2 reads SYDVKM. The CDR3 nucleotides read TGTGCCAGCAGGGAGACAGGGAAAAAACTGTTTTTT. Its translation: CASRETGKKLFF.

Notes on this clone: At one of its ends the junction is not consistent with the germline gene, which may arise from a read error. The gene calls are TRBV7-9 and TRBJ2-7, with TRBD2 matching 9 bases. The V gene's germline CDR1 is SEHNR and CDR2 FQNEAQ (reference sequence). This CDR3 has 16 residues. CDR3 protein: CACSLVAGVISYEQYF. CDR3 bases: TGTGCCTGCAGCTTAGTAGCGGGGGTGATCTCCTACGAGCAGTACTTC.

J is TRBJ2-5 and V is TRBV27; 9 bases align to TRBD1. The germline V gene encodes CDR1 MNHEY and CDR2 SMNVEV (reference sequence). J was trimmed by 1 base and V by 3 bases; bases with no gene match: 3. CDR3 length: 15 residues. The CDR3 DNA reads TGTGCCAGCAGTTTGTTGGGACAGGGCCAAGAGACCCAGTACTTC. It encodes CASSLLGQGQETQYF.

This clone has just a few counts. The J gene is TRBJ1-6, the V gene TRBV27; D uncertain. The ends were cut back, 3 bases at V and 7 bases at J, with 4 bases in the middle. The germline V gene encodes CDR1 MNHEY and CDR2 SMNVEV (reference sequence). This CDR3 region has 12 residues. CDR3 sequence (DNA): TGTGCCAGCAGTTTTCGGAATTCACCCCTCCACTTT. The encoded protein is CASSFRNSPLHF.